These 8 T cell receptor beta chains were sequenced from one sample in a study of blood T cell repertoires in COVID-19. Libraries were prepared by immunoSEQ multiplex PCR; TCRdb keeps only in-frame clonotypes and omits some of them. The sample records 150,000 to 200,000 clones, more than 80% being singletons. The specimen was peripheral blood. The receptors were sampled from an older woman with acute or convalescent COVID-19.

V gene TRBV10-3 combines with J gene TRBJ2-4, with a weak D call TRBD2 (5 bases). Trimming stripped 3 bases from V and 3 bases from J, with 12 bases between. This CDR3 region has 15 residues. From germline, CDR1 is ENHRY and CDR2 SYGVKD. CDR3 loop: CAISDLGRGKNIQYF. The DNA for the CDR3 is TGTGCCATCAGTGACCTTGGACGGGGCAAAAACATTCAGTACTTC.

The chain carries TRBV18 and TRBJ1-5; D perhaps matches TRBD1 (6 bases). The V and J ends lost 6 bases and 0 bases respectively, with 12 bases between them. CDR1 is KGHSH and CDR2 is LQKENI in the germline V gene. The CDR3 loop spans 15 amino acids. DNA for the CDR3: TGTGCCAGCTCCCAGGACAGACCTAGCAATCAGCCCCAGCATTTT. Its translation is CASSQDRPSNQPQHF.

The chain combines TRBV7-2 with TRBJ1-2, with 7 bases identical to TRBD1. This CDR3 region has 12 residues. After removal of 4 bases from V and 10 bases from J, the junction contained 6 bases not matched to a gene. CDR1 and CDR2 from the germline V gene are SGHTA and FQGNSA. The CDR3 region is CASSSGQTNYTF. The CDR3 nucleotides are TGTGCCAGCAGCTCGGGACAGACTAACTACACCTTC.

The chain carries TRBV6-6 and TRBJ2-6, with D perhaps TRBD2 (5 bases). V was shortened by 0 bases and J by 0 bases, with 6 bases between the two germline ends. The CDR3 is 16 amino acids. CDR1 is MNHNY and CDR2 is SVGAGI in the germline V gene (reference sequence). This CDR3 is CASSYSLASGANVLTF. For the CDR3, the DNA is TGTGCCAGCAGTTACTCCCTAGCCTCTGGGGCCAACGTCCTGACTTTC.

This chain links TRBV9 with TRBJ2-5; D is possibly TRBD2 (6 bases). CDR1 is SGDLS and CDR2 is YYNGEE in the germline V gene. With 1 base removed from V and 3 bases from J, the gap between germline ends came to 13 bases. The CDR3 loop spans 15 amino acids. The CDR3 bases are TGTGCCAGCAGCGTATGGGGGAGGCATGAAGAGACCCAGTACTTC. Translated, it gives CASSVWGRHEETQYF.

The rearrangement links TRBV5-1 to TRBJ2-2; D is uncertain. The CDR3 is 15 amino acids. Trimming removed 0 bases at V and 4 bases at J, with 10 bases between. Germline-derived CDR1 and CDR2 are SGHRS and YFSETQ. The CDR3 protein is CASSLERGATGELFF. CDR3 DNA: TGCGCCAGCAGCTTGGAGAGAGGAGCCACCGGGGAGCTGTTTTTT.

The chain uses TRBV3-1 (or the pseudogene TRBV3-2) and TRBJ1-1; the D gene is possibly TRBD1 (5 bases). CDR1 is LGHDT, CDR2 YNNKEL, per germline (reference sequence). V lost 0 bases, J lost 1 base, and 9 bases lay in between. The CDR3 is 15 residues long. CDR3 sequence (DNA): TGTGCCAGCAGCCAAGAAATCCAGGGGAACACTGAAGCTTTCTTT. Translation: CASSQEIQGNTEAFF.

This clone was observed a single time. V and J are TRBV28 and TRBJ2-1, with 11 bases lining up with TRBD2. Germline V gives CDR1 MDHEN, CDR2 SYDVKM. CDR3 length: 15 residues. The junction had 4 bases not matched to a gene; V was cut back by 4 bases and J by 5 bases. The CDR3 DNA is TGTGCCAGCAGTTCGTCTAGCGGGAGGAACAATGAGCAGTTCTTC. Encoded protein: CASSSSSGRNNEQFF.